One and the same sample provided the 27 T cell receptor beta chains below, sequenced in a study of CD8+ T cells in alopecia areata (dated by TCRdb to the late 2010s). The time point label on this specimen signifies: 24 weeks on oral tofacitinib. Per the publication, the treatment or condition label means: oral pan-JAK inhibitor, 5-10 mg twice daily. Library creation used the immunoSEQ multiplex PCR assay. To provide template for TCR sequencing, every sample had RNA extracted and reverse transcribed into cDNA. Entries here come from immuneACCESS through TCRdb and include only in-frame sequences with V and J called. Some clones fail to appear in such tables; in the studies checked, an unresolved V gene covers under half of the shortfall, and the cause of the remainder is unknown. The table for this sample lists over 150,000 clones; roughly 64% of them were counted only once. The ten top clones hold approximately 5.1% of the sample.

The sequencing used CD4+ T cells sorted from blood, collected at week 24, from a patient treated with tofacitinib. The receptor source for this set is a human donor with alopecia areata.

This clone was recorded a few times. The chain carries TRBV28 and TRBJ2-2, with a weak D call TRBD2 (5 bases). CDR3 length equals 20 residues. Trimming left V 3 bases short and J 2 bases short, with 25 bases between. Germline V gene data show CDR1 as MDHEN and CDR2 as SYDVKM. The CDR3, as DNA: TGTGCCAGCAGTTTGTTACTAGAATTATTAACTTCCAACAACACCGGGGAGCTGTTTTTT. This translates into CASSLLLELLTSNNTGELFF.

By sample share, this clone is medium-sized. The chain combines TRBV10-3 with TRBJ1-1; TRBD1 agrees at 8 bases. The CDR3 totals 13 residues. The V gene end was trimmed by 10 bases and the J gene end by 8 bases; junction bases not matched to a gene: 12. CDR1 and CDR2 (germline): ENHRY, SYGVKD. The CDR3 nucleotides read TGTGCCACCCTTGTGCCGGGACAGGAGGAAGCTTTCTTT. Amino acid sequence: CATLVPGQEEAFF.

The rearrangement joins TRBV25-1 to TRBJ2-1; D gene uncertain. The CDR3 runs to 15 residues. Germline V gene data show CDR1 as MGHDK and CDR2 as SYGVNS. V was pared by 4 bases and J by 1 base, with 11 bases between. CDR3 in DNA: TGTGCCAGCAGTGCCCTCGGGCGTTCCTACAATGAGCAGTTCTTC. Translated, it gives CASSALGRSYNEQFF.

With respect to this clone: Within the sample, other DNA sequences also encode this same CDR3. The chain couples TRBV15 to TRBJ1-2, with D unresolved. V was pared by 0 bases and J by 4 bases, with 3 bases between. The length of the CDR3 is 12 residues. Germline CDR1 and CDR2: LNHNV and YYDKDF (reference sequence). CDR3 residues: CATSRDSYGYTF. The CDR3 DNA follows: TGTGCCACCAGCAGAGACAGCTATGGCTACACCTTC.

The chain employs TRBV2 and TRBJ2-3; perhaps TRBD2 as D (5 bases). With 10 bases removed from V and 1 base from J, the gap between germline ends came to 15 bases. The CDR3 has 14 residues. CDR1 is SNHLY, CDR2 FYNNEI, per germline. This chain's CDR3 is CATRAREGTDTQYF. In nucleotides, the CDR3 is TGTGCCACTCGAGCTCGGGAAGGCACAGATACGCAGTATTTT.

As for this clone: This specimen includes other DNA sequences encoding the same CDR3. The rearrangement links TRBV29-1 to TRBJ1-5; D may be TRBD1 (6 bases). The V end was cut by 4 bases, the J end by 7 bases, with 11 bases between. The CDR3 spans 12 residues. The V gene's germline CDR1 is SQVTM and CDR2 ANQGSEA. For the CDR3, the DNA is TGCAGCGTTGGGGGGCGAGGACAGCCCCAGCATTTT. Its protein is CSVGGRGQPQHF.

The CDR3 DNA is TGTGCCAGCAGTGGACAGGGTAATGAGCAGTTCTTC. Translated, it gives CASSGQGNEQFF. V gene TRBV2 combines with J gene TRBJ2-1, with 7 nucleotides matching TRBD1. J gave up 7 bases and V 4 bases, and 1 base lay outside the gene matches. CDR1 SNHLY and CDR2 FYNNEI come from the germline V gene. The CDR3 extends over 12 amino acids. The variable domain in full, completed from reference TRBV2 and TRBJ2-1, reads EPEVTQTPSHQVTQMGQEVILRCVPISNHLYFYWYRQILGQKVEFLVSFYNNEISEKSEIFDDQFSVERPDGSNFTLKIRSTKLEDSAMYFCASSGQGNEQFFGPGTRLTVL.

Points on this clone: Its ends do not fully match the called genes, so a read error is possible. The genes are TRBV4-2 and TRBJ2-7; 11 positions match TRBD2. Germline V gene sequence: CDR1 LGHNA, CDR2 YNFKEQ. The CDR3 contains 16 residues. Here the CDR3 DNA reads TGTGCCAGCAGGCAAGACCTCGGGACTAGCGGATACGAGCAGTACTTC. Its protein is CASRQDLGTSGYEQYF.

This clone was seen only a few times. Within the sample, other DNA sequences also encode this same CDR3. This chain joins TRBV2 and TRBJ2-3; D gene ambiguous. V dropped 4 bases and J dropped 2 bases, with 7 bases sitting between them. The CDR3 sequence is 13 residues long. The V gene's germline CDR1 is SNHLY and CDR2 FYNNEI. The CDR3 loop is CASSGSFTDTQYF. CDR3 nucleotide sequence: TGTGCCAGCAGTGGGAGCTTCACAGATACGCAGTATTTT.

V is TRBV30 and J is TRBJ1-4, with 9 bases that match TRBD1. Germline loops: CDR1 GTSNPN, CDR2 SVGIG (reference sequence). The V segment lost 1 base and the J segment 7 bases; nucleotides outside the gene matches: 4. This CDR3 contains 14 residues. The CDR3 nucleotides read TGTGCCTGGAGTGACAGGGGGCGTTCTGAAAAACTGTTTTTT. Protein sequence: CAWSDRGRSEKLFF.

The chain combines TRBV5-1 with TRBJ2-2, with D hard to call. V dropped 0 bases and J dropped 7 bases, with 4 bases sitting between them. The length of the CDR3 is 12 residues. CDR1 and CDR2 from the germline V gene are SGHRS and YFSETQ. CDR3 sequence reads: CASSLVIGELFF. CDR3 nucleotide sequence: TGCGCCAGCAGCTTGGTAATCGGGGAGCTGTTTTTT.

The chain joins TRBV30 to TRBJ1-5; D gene unclear. The CDR3 is 13 amino acids. V gave up 2 bases and J gave up 2 bases, with 7 bases separating them. The germline V gene encodes CDR1 GTSNPN and CDR2 SVGIG (reference sequence). CDR3 DNA: TGTGCCTGGAGTCTTCGGGGCAATCAGCCCCAGCATTTT. Translation gives CAWSLRGNQPQHF.

This clone was seen more than once but under ten times. V usage is TRBV7-2 and J usage is TRBJ2-5, with a tentative D call TRBD1 (8 bases). Trimming left V 5 bases short and J 4 bases short, with 17 bases between. The CDR3 sequence is 15 residues long. CDR1 is SGHTA, CDR2 FQGNSA, per germline. DNA of the CDR3: TGTGCCAGCAGCCTACGGACAGGGAGGGGAGAGACCCAGTACTTC. This gives the protein CASSLRTGRGETQYF. The full variable domain, rest sourced from reference TRBV7-2 and TRBJ2-5, is GAGVSQSPSNKVTEKGKDVELRCDPISGHTALYWYRQSLGQGLEFLIYFQGNSAPDKSGLPSDRFSAERTGGSVSTLTIQRTQQEDSAVYLCASSLRTGRGETQYFGPGTRLLVL.

The CDR3 sequence: CASSLGQGLEQYF. As DNA, the CDR3 is TGTGCCAGCAGCCTCGGACAGGGCCTGGAGCAGTACTTC. The chain recombines TRBV2 with TRBJ2-7; TRBD1 agrees at 8 bases. The CDR3 is 13 amino acids. J lost 7 bases, V lost 6 bases, and 8 bases had no gene match. Germline loops: CDR1 SNHLY, CDR2 FYNNEI.

DNA of the CDR3: TGTGCCATCAGTGAGGGACAGGGTACGAACACCGGGGAGCTGTTTTTT. Amino acids: CAISEGQGTNTGELFF. The chain uses TRBV10-3 and TRBJ2-2, with 8 bases fitting TRBD1. This CDR3 is 16 amino acids long. Germline values: CDR1 ENHRY, CDR2 SYGVKD. Unmatched junction bases numbered 2, after V lost 2 bases and J lost 0 bases.

The V and J genes are TRBV7-2 and TRBJ1-5; unclear D gene. Germline CDR1 reads SGHTA; CDR2 reads FQGNSA. The CDR3 has 14 residues. V shed 1 base and J shed 5 bases, with 9 bases lying between them. The CDR3 bases are TGTGCCAGCAGCTTAGGTCCGGAGTATCAGCCCCAGCATTTT. It translates to CASSLGPEYQPQHF.

The rearrangement joins TRBV28 to TRBJ2-7; D assignment may be TRBD1 or TRBD2 (7 bases each). Germline V gene lookup returns CDR1 MDHEN and CDR2 SYDVKM. The V end was cut by 6 bases, the J end by 3 bases, with 15 bases between. The CDR3 spans 14 residues. The CDR3 spells CASSPTGTNYEQYF. The CDR3 DNA reads TGTGCCAGCAGCCCGACAGGGACTAACTACGAGCAGTACTTC.

The chain links TRBV5-1 to TRBJ1-2, with D hard to call. V was cut by 1 base and J by 4 bases, with 11 bases left in between. This CDR3 comprises 14 residues. In germline, CDR1 is SGHRS, CDR2 YFSETQ. In DNA, the CDR3 is TGCGCCAGCAGCTTGAGCCTGGCGACCTATGGCTACACCTTC. Amino acids: CASSLSLATYGYTF.

The genes are TRBV28 and TRBJ2-7, with TRBD1 matching 8 bases. CDR3 length: 13 residues. With V trimmed by 6 bases and J by 5 bases, 6 bases remained unmatched. Germline assignment: CDR1 MDHEN and CDR2 SYDVKM. The DNA for the CDR3 is TGTGCCAGCAGAACGGACAGGGTCCACGAGCAGTACTTC. This sequence encodes CASRTDRVHEQYF.

The chain has TRBV29-1 and TRBJ2-7; either TRBD1 or TRBD2 may supply D (5 bases each). This CDR3 spans 14 amino acids. Germline loops: CDR1 SQVTM, CDR2 ANQGSEA. Trimming took 4 bases from V and 2 from J, leaving 15 bases between them. CDR3 coding DNA: TGCAGCGTTGTTGACGGGACGATAACCTACGAGCAGTACTTC. Its translation is CSVVDGTITYEQYF.

The rearrangement links TRBV4-1 to TRBJ2-1; D is unclear. Deletions cut 1 base from V and 2 bases from J, with 9 bases between. This CDR3 spans 15 amino acids. Germline CDR1 is MGHRA and CDR2 is YSYEKL. As DNA, the CDR3 is TGCGCCAGCAGCCAAGTCCCCAGCCCCTACAATGAGCAGTTCTTC. This codes for CASSQVPSPYNEQFF.

Note on this clone: The sample has other DNA sequences that encode this CDR3 too. CDR3 amino acids: CASRGQETQYF. CDR3 bases: TGCGCCAGCCGGGGTCAAGAGACCCAGTACTTC. The chain combines TRBV5-1 with TRBJ2-5; weak D call: TRBD2 (5 bases). The germline V and J ends were trimmed by 7 bases and 2 bases, with 6 bases remaining between them. The CDR3 is 11 amino acids. Germline V gene lookup returns CDR1 SGHRS and CDR2 YFSETQ.

The chain combines TRBV19 with TRBJ1-1; 11 bases agree with TRBD1. The CDR3 runs to 15 residues. With 4 bases clipped from V and 4 bases from J, the junction kept 5 bases outside the gene matches. The germline CDR1 and CDR2 sequences are LNHDA and SQIVND (reference sequence). As DNA, the CDR3 is TGTGCCAGTAGTACCTTGGGACAGGGGGGCACTGAAGCTTTCTTT. This gives the protein CASSTLGQGGTEAFF. Variable domain in full (rest from reference TRBV19 and TRBJ1-1): DGGITQSPKYLFRKEGQNVTLSCEQNLNHDAMYWYRQDPGQGLRLIYYSQIVNDFQKGDIAEGYSVSREKKESFPLTVTSAQKNPTAFYLCASSTLGQGGTEAFFGQGTRLTVV.

This sequence joins TRBV4-3 and TRBJ2-5; 8 bases agree with TRBD2. This CDR3 spans 17 amino acids. V lost 5 bases, J lost 5 bases, and 16 bases stayed unmatched. Germline CDR1 reads LGHNA; CDR2 reads YSLEER. The DNA of the CDR3 is TGCGCCAGCAGCTCCGGGGGGGCAGGGGCTCTGGGTGAGACCCAGTACTTC. Translated, it gives CASSSGGAGALGETQYF.

The rearrangement joins TRBV29-1 to TRBJ2-1; D perhaps matches TRBD2 (6 bases). Germline CDR1 and CDR2: SQVTM and ANQGSEA. CDR3 size: 11 residues. V shed 7 bases and J shed 8 bases, with 12 bases lying between them. Written as DNA, the CDR3 is TGCAGCGCCGAGGGAGGCTATGAGCAGTTCTTC. Protein sequence: CSAEGGYEQFF.

V is TRBV7-2 and J is TRBJ2-2, with 8 bases that match TRBD1. Germline CDR1 reads SGHTA; CDR2 reads FQGNSA. The length of the CDR3 is 14 residues. V was clipped by 1 base and J by 6 bases; unmatched bases: 1. The CDR3 DNA is TGTGCCAGCAGCTTAGTACAGGGGGCCGGGGAGCTGTTTTTT. It encodes CASSLVQGAGELFF.

The chain uses TRBV5-1 and TRBJ2-1, with D tentatively TRBD2 (5 bases). V was trimmed by 4 bases and J by 5 bases, leaving 16 bases between them. CDR3 length: 15 residues. The V gene's germline CDR1 is SGHRS and CDR2 YFSETQ. Here the CDR3 DNA reads TGCGCCAGCAGCATAACGGGATCCATTAACAATGAGCAGTTCTTC. Its protein is CASSITGSINNEQFF.